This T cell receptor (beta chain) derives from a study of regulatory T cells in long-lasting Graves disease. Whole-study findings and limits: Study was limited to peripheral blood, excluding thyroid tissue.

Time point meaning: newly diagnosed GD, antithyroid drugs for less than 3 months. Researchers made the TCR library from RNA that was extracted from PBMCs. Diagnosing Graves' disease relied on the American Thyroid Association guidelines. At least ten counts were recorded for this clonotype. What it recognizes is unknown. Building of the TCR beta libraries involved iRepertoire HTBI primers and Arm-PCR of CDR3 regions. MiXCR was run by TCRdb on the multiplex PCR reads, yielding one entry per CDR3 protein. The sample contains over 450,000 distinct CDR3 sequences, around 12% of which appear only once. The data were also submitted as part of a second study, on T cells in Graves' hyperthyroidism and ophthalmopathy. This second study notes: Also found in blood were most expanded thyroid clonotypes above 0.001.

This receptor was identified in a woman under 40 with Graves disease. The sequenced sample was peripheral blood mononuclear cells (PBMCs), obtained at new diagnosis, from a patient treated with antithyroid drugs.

The CDR3 DNA reads as TGTGCCAGCAGCTTATCTGATAATCAGCCCCAGCATTTT. Protein: CASSLSDNQPQHF. The chain couples TRBV7-9 to TRBJ1-5; D gene unclear. V was clipped by 2 bases and J by 4 bases, with 6 bases between them. This CDR3 comprises 13 residues. CDR1 is SEHNR, CDR2 FQNEAQ, per germline (reference sequence).